The TCR beta chain under discussion was sequenced for a study of T cells after yellow fever vaccination. Findings of the study overall: A large majority of primary-vaccination clones showed up again after the booster (roughly 96% CD4, 85% to 90% CD8).

V gave up 4 bases and J gave up 3 bases; unmatched junction bases: 10. Per germline, CDR1 SQVTM and CDR2 ANQGSEA. The CDR3 sequence is 16 residues long. In TCRdb, the 5' RACE reads were re-called with MiXCR into one record per CDR3 protein. Here the sample spans roughly 300,000 distinct CDR3 sequences, around 7.3% being singletons. Only a few counts were recorded for this clonotype. Antigen unknown. The genes are TRBV29-1 and TRBJ2-1, with TRBD1 identical over 9 bases. The TCR originated in a man aged 18 to 29 who received the YFV17D yellow fever vaccine. The material was PBMCs, obtained around 45 days after the first yellow fever vaccination. Here the CDR3 DNA reads TGCAGCGTTGGCCCCATCCGGGACAGGGACTACAATGAGCAGTTCTTC. Translation gives CSVGPIRDRDYNEQFF.